The source of this TCR beta chain is a study of T-cell reconstitution after alpha-beta-depleted transplantation in children. Findings and caveats of the study: At the one-year point after transplant, T-cell counts and TCRbeta diversity were found to come mostly from T cells that had been newly produced. From surviving recipient T cells and thymic progenitors came the high day-60 TCRbeta diversity observed in some patients. The study reportedly traced alpha-beta T cells about two months after transplant to several hundred expanded graft clones.

Turning to this clonotype: Its antigen is undetermined.

Preparing the TCRbeta library involved the use of unique molecular identifiers. MiXCR, run by TCRdb on the PCR reads, gives a single entry per CDR3 protein. The sample holds about 980,000 distinct CDR3 sequences, less than 30% seen once. There are 13 residues in the CDR3. V shed 7 bases and J 6 bases; nucleotides not matched to a gene: 8. Per the germline V gene, CDR1 is SQVTM and CDR2 is ANQGSEA. The material sequenced was PBMCs, mostly from graft donor cells, taken 360 days after TCRalphabeta/CD19-depleted stem cell transplant. The source of this sequence is a boy in the first two years of life who had a stem cell transplant for SCID, so the T cells may come from the graft donor. The chain is built from TRBV29-1 and TRBJ2-1, with 8 bases identical to TRBD1. CDR3 protein: CSATPGQVNEQFF. The CDR3 region has the DNA TGCAGCGCCACCCCGGGACAGGTCAATGAGCAGTTCTTC.